This TCR beta chain was captured by sequencing in a study of cytomegalovirus exposure and HLA in healthy donors. PCR primers comprised 60 Vbeta and 13 Jbeta primers. Assay used: immunoSEQ multiplex PCR; TCRdb lists only in-frame clones, some missing. The table lists tens of thousands of clones. The trim removed 0 bases at V and 4 bases at J, leaving 13 bases unmatched. This CDR3 is built from 18 residues. Germline V CDR1 and CDR2: LGHNA, YSLEER. Sequenced sample: PBMCs. This TCR came from a man in his forties or fifties in good health and CMV-seropositive. V usage is TRBV4-3 and J usage is TRBJ1-2, with TRBD1 matching 8 bases. The CDR3 DNA sequence: TGCGCCAGCAGCCAAGAGGCTTCGTCAGGGGGCTATTCCTATGGCTACACCTTC. Its protein is CASSQEASSGGYSYGYTF.